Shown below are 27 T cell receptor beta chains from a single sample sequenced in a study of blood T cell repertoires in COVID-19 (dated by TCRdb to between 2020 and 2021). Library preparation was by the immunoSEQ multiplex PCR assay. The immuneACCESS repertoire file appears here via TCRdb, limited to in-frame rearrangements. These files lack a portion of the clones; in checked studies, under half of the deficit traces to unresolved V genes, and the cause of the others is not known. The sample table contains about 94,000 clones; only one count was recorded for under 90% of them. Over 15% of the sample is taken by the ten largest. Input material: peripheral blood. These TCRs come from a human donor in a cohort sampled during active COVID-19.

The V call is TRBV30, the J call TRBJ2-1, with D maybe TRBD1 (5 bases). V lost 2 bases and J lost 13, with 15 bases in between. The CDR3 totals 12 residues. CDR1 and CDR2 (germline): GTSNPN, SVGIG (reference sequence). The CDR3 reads CAWSRQGEIQFF. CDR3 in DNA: TGTGCCTGGAGTAGGCAGGGTGAGATCCAGTTCTTC. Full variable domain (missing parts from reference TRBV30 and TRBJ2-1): SQTIHQWPATLVQPVGSPLSLECTVEGTSNPNLYWYRQAAGRGLQLLFYSVGIGQISSEVPQNLSASRPQDRQFILSSKKLLLSDSGFYLCAWSRQGEIQFFGPGTRLTVL.

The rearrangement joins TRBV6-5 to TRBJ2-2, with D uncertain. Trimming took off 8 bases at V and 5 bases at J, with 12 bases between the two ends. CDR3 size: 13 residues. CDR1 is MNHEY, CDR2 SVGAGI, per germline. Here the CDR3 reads CASGLGWTGELFF. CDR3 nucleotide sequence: TGTGCCAGCGGTCTAGGTTGGACCGGGGAGCTGTTTTTT.

The CDR3, as DNA: TGTGCCAGCAGTGGGAGGGGGACTAGCGGGAGAGCGGGGGAGCAGTTCTTC. Translated: CASSGRGTSGRAGEQFF. This sequence joins TRBV27 and TRBJ2-1; 14 positions agree with TRBD2. V shed 5 bases and J 10 bases; nucleotides not matched to a gene: 13. Germline V gives CDR1 MNHEY, CDR2 SMNVEV (reference sequence). This CDR3 region has 17 residues.

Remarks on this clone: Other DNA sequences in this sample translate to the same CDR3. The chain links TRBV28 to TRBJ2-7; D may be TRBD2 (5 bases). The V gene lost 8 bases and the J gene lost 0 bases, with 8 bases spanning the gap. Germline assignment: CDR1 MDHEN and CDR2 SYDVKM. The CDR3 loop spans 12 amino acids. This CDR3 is CASRTYSYEQYF. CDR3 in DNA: TGTGCCAGCCGGACTTACTCCTACGAGCAGTACTTC. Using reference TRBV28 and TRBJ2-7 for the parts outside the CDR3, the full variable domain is DVKVTQSSRYLVKRTGEKVFLECVQDMDHENMFWYRQDPGLGLRLIYFSYDVKMKEKGDIPEGYSVSREKKERFSLILESASTNQTSMYLCASRTYSYEQYFGPGTRLTVT.

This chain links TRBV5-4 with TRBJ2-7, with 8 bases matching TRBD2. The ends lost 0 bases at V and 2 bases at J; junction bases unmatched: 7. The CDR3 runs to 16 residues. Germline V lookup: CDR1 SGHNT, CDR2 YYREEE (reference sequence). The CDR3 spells CASSLALTSGTYEQYF. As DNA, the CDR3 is TGTGCCAGCAGCTTGGCGTTAACTAGCGGCACCTACGAGCAGTACTTC.

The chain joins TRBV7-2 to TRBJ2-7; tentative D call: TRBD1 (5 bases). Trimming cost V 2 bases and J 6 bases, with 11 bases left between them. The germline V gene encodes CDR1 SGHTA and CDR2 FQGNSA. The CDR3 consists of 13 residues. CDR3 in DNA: TGTGCCAGCAGCTTATTTTATCAGGGCGAGCAGTACTTC. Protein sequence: CASSLFYQGEQYF.

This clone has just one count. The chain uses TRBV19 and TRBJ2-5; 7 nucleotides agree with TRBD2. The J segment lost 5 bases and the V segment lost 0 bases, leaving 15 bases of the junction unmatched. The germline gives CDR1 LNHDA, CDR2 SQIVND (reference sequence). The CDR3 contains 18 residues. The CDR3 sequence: CASSIEAFGAGALETQYF. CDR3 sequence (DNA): TGTGCCAGTAGTATAGAGGCCTTTGGGGCGGGAGCTTTGGAGACCCAGTACTTC.

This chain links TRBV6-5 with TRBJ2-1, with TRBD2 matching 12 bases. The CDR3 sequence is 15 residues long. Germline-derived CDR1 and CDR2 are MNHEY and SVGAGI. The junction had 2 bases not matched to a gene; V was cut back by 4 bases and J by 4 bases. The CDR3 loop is CASSWTSGKYNEQFF. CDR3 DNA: TGTGCCAGCAGTTGGACTAGCGGGAAATACAATGAGCAGTTCTTC.

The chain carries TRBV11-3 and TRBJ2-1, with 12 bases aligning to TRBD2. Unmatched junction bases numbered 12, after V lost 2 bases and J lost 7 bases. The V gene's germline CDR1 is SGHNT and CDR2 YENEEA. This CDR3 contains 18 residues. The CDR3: CASSLQGAASGRANEQFF. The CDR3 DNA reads TGTGCCAGCAGCTTACAAGGGGCAGCTAGCGGGAGGGCAAATGAGCAGTTCTTC.

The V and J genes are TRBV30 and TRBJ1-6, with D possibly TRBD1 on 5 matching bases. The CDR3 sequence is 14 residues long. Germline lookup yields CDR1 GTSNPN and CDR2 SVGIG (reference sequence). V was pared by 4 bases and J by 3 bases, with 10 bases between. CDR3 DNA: TGTGCCTGGACCCTTCAGGGCTATAATTCACCCCTCCACTTT. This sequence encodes CAWTLQGYNSPLHF.

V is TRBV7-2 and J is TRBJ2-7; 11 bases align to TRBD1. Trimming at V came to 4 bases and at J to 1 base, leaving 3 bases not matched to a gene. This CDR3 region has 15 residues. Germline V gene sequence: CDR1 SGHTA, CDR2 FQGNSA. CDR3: CASSSWDRGSYEQYF. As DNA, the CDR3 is TGTGCCAGCAGCTCTTGGGACAGGGGGTCCTACGAGCAGTACTTC.

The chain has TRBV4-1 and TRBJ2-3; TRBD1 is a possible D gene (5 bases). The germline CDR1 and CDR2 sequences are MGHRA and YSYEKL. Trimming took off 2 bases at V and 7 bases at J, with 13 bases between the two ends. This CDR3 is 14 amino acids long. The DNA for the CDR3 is TGCGCCAGCAGCCAAAAGATACAGGACAATACGCAGTATTTT. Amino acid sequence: CASSQKIQDNTQYF.

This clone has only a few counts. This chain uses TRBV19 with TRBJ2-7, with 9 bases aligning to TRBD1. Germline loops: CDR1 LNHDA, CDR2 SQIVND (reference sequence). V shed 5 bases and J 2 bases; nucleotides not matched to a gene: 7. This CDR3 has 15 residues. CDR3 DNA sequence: TGTGCCAGTAGTCGCGCAGGGACAGGGCCCTACGAGCAGTACTTC. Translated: CASSRAGTGPYEQYF.

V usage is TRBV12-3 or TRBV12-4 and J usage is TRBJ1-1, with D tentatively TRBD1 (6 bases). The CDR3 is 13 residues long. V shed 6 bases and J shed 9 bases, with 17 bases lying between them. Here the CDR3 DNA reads TGTGCCAGCAGGCAGAATCAGGGGTTGCAAGCTTTCTTT. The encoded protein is CASRQNQGLQAFF.

CDR3 in DNA: TGCAGCGTTGAGGTTTCGGGAGTGGTGGGAGAGACCCAGTACTTC. Its protein product is CSVEVSGVVGETQYF. The rearrangement joins TRBV29-1 to TRBJ2-5, with D perhaps matching TRBD2 (6 bases). V was shortened by 3 bases and J by 4 bases, with 18 bases between the two germline ends. Germline V gives CDR1 SQVTM, CDR2 ANQGSEA. This CDR3 is built from 15 residues. Full variable domain (remainder filled in from reference TRBV29-1 and TRBJ2-5): SAVISQKPSRDICQRGTSLTIQCQVDSQVTMMFWYRQQPGQSLTLIATANQGSEATYESGFVIDKFPISRPNLTFSTLTVSNMSPEDSSIYLCSVEVSGVVGETQYFGPGTRLLVL.

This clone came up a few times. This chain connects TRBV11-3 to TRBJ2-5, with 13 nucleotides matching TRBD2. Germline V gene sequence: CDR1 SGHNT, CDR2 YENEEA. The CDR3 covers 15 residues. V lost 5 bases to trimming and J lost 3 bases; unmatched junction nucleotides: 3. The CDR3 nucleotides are TGTGCCAGCAGCCCGGGACTAGCGGGAAAAGAGACCCAGTACTTC. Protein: CASSPGLAGKETQYF.

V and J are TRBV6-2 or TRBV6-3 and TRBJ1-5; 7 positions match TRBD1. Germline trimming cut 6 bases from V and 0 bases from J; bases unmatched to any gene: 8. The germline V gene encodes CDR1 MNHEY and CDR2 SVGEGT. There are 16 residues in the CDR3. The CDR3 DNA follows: TGTGCCAGCAGCCGCACACAGGGGAATAGCAATCAGCCCCAGCATTTT. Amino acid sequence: CASSRTQGNSNQPQHF.

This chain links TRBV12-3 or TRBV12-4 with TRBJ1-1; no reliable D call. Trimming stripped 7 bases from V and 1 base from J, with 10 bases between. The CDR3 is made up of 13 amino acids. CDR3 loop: CASTVPPNTEAFF. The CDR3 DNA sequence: TGTGCCAGCACCGTCCCTCCGAACACTGAAGCTTTCTTT.

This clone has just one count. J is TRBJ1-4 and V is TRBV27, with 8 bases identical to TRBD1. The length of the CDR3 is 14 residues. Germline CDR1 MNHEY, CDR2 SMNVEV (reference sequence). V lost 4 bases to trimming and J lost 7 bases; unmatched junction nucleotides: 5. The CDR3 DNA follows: TGTGCCAGCAGTTCCGGGACAGGCTTTGAAAAACTGTTTTTT. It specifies CASSSGTGFEKLFF. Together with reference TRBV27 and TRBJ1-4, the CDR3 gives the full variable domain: EAQVTQNPRYLITVTGKKLTVTCSQNMNHEYMSWYRQDPGLGLRQIYYSMNVEVTDKGDVPEGYKVSRKEKRNFPLILESPSPNQTSLYFCASSSGTGFEKLFFGSGTQLSVL.

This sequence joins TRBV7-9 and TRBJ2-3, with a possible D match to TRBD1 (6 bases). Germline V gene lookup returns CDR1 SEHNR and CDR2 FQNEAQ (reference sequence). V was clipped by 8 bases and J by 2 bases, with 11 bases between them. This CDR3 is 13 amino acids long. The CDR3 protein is CASLQGSTDTQYF. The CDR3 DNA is TGTGCCAGCTTACAGGGCTCCACAGATACGCAGTATTTT.

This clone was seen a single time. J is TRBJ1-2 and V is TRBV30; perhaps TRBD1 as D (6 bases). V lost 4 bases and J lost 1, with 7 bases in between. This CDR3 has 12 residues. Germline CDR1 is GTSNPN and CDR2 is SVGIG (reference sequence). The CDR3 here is CAWNRDNYGYTF. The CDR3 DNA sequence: TGTGCCTGGAACAGGGATAACTATGGCTACACCTTC.

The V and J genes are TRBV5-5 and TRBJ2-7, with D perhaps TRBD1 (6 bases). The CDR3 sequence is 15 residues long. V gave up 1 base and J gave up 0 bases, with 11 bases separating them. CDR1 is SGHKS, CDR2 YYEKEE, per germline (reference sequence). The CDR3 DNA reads TGTGCCAGCAGCTTGTGGCAGGGGAGCTCCTACGAGCAGTACTTC. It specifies CASSLWQGSSYEQYF.

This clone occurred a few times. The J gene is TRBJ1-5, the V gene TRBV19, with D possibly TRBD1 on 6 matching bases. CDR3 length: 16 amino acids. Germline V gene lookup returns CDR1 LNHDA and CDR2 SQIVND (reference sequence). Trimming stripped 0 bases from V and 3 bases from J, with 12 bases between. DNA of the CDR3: TGTGCCAGTAGTATAGATCGGACAGAGTACAATCAGCCCCAGCATTTT. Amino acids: CASSIDRTEYNQPQHF. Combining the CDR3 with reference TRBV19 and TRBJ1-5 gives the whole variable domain DGGITQSPKYLFRKEGQNVTLSCEQNLNHDAMYWYRQDPGQGLRLIYYSQIVNDFQKGDIAEGYSVSREKKESFPLTVTSAQKNPTAFYLCASSIDRTEYNQPQHFGDGTRLSIL.

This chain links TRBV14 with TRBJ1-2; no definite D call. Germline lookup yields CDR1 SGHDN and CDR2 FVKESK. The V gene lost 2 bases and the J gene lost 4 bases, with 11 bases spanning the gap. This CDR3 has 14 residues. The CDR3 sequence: CASSQMGSSYGYTF. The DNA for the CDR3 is TGTGCCAGCAGCCAAATGGGGAGTAGCTATGGCTACACCTTC.

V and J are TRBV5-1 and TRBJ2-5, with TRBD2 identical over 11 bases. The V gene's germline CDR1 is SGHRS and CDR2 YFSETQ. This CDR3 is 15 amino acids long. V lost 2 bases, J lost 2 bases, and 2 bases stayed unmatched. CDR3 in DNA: TGCGCCAGCAGCTTAACTAGCGGGAGTCAAGAGACCCAGTACTTC. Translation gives CASSLTSGSQETQYF.

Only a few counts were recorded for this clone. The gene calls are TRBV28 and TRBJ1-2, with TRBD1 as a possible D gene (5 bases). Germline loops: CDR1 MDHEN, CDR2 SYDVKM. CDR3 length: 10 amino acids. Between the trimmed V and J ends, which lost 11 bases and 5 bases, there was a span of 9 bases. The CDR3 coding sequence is TGTGCCGCAGGGCCTTATGGCTACACCTTC. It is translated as CAAGPYGYTF.

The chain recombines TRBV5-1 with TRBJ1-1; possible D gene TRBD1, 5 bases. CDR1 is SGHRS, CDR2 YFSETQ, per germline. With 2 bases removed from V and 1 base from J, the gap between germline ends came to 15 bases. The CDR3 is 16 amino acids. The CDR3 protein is CASSLQDPSRNTEAFF. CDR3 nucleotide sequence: TGCGCCAGCAGCTTACAGGACCCCTCGCGGAACACTGAAGCTTTCTTT.